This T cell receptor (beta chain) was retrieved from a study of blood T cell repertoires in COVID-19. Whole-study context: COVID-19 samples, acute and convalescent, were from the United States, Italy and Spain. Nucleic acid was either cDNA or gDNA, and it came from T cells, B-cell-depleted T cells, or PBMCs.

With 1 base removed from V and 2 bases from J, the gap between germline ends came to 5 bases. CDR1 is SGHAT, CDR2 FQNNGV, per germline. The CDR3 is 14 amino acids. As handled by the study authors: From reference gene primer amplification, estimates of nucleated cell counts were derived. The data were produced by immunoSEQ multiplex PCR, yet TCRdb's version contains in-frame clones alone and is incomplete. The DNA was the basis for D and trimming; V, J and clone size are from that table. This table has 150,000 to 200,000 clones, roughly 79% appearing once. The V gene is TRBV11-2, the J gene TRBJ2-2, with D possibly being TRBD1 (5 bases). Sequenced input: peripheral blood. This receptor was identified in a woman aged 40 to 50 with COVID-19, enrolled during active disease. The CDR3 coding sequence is TGTGCCAGCAGCTTAGGGACAAACACCGGGGAGCTGTTTTTT. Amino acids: CASSLGTNTGELFF.